The source of this T cell receptor beta chain is a study of beta chain features in type 1 diabetes. Germline V lookup: CDR1 SQVTM, CDR2 ANQGSEA. The CDR3 runs 13 residues. Trimming pared 3 bases from V and 3 bases from J, leaving 9 bases between. Staining for CD45RO/CCR7/CD25/CD127/CD95/CD27 allowed sorting of CD4+ naive, central memory, regulatory and stem cell-like memory cells. Each sorted population was over 95% pure. This clone occurred many times. The antigen is undetermined. The authors reverse transcribed all of the isolated RNA, so sequencing captured expressed TCRB transcripts. Generated by immunoSEQ multiplex PCR, the TCRdb table keeps only in-frame clones and is missing some. The table shows roughly 350,000 clones, with 11% occurring only once. General study points: The similarity of naive, central memory and Treg TCRB repertoires appeared greater among patients than among healthy donors. TCRB CDR3s from Type 1 diabetes patients were moderately but significantly shorter in all four CD4+ subsets.

The receptor comes from a woman aged 25 to 45 in good health. J is TRBJ2-1 and V is TRBV29-1; D not resolved. Sequenced input: naive CD4+ T cells from blood. DNA of the CDR3: TGCAGCGTTGATTTGGCAGGCTACAATGAGCAGTTCTTC. Amino acids: CSVDLAGYNEQFF.